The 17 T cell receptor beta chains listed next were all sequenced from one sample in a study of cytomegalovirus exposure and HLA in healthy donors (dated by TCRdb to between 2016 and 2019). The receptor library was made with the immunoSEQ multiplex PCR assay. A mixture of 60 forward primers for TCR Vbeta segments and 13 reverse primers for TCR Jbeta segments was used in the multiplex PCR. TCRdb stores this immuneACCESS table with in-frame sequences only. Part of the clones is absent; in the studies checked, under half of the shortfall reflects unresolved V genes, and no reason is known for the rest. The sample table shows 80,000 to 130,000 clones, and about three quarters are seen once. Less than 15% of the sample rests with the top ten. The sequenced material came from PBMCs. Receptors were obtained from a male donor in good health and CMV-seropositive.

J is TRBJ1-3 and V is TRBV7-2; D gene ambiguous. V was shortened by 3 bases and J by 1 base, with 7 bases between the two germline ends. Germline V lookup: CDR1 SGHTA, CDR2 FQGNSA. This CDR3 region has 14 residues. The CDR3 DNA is TGTGCCAGCAGCTTCGACACATCTGGAAACACCATATATTTT. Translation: CASSFDTSGNTIYF.

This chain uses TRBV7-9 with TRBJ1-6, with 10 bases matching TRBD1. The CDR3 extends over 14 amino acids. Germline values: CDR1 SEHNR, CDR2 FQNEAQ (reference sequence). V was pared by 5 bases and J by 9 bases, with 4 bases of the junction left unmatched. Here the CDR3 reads CASSTRQGASPLHF. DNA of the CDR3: TGTGCCAGCAGCACACGACAGGGGGCTTCACCCCTCCACTTT.

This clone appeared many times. The CDR3 sequence is CASSPPGLRGWAQYF. DNA of the CDR3: TGTGCCAGCAGCCCCCCGGGACTCCGCGGATGGGCGCAGTATTTT. The chain employs TRBV28 and TRBJ2-3, with D tentatively TRBD2 (6 bases). Per the germline V gene, CDR1 is MDHEN and CDR2 is SYDVKM. The V end lost 6 bases, the J end lost 10 bases, and 23 bases lay between the germline ends. The CDR3 consists of 15 residues.

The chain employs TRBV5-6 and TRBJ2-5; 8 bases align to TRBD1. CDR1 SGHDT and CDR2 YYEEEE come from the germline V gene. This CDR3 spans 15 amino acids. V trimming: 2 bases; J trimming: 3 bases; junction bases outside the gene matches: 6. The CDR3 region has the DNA TGTGCCAGCAGCTTACCGGGACAGGCAGAAGAGACCCAGTACTTC. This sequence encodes CASSLPGQAEETQYF.

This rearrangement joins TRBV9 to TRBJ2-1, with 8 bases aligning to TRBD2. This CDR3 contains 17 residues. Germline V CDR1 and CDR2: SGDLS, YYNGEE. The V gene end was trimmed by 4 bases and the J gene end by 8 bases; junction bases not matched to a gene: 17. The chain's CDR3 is CASSPQPGRGVGDEQFF. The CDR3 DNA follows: TGTGCCAGCAGCCCACAGCCCGGGCGGGGGGTAGGCGATGAGCAGTTCTTC.

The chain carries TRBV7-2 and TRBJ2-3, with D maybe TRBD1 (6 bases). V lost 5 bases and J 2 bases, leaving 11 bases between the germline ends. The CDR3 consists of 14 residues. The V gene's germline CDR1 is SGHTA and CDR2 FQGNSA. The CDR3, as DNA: TGTGCCAGCAGCGAGACAGGCTACACAGATACGCAGTATTTT. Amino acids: CASSETGYTDTQYF.

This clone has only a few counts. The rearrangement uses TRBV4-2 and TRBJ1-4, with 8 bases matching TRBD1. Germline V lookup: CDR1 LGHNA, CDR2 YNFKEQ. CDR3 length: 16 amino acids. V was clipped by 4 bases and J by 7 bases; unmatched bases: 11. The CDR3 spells CASSLGQGQAPEKLFF. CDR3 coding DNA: TGTGCCAGCAGCCTCGGCCAGGGACAGGCCCCTGAAAAACTGTTTTTT.

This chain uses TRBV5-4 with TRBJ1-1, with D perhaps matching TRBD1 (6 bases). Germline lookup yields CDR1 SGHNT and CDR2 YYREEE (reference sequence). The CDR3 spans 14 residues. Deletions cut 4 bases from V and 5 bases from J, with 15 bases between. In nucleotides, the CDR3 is TGTGCCAGCAGCCTTCGGACAGCCGGGACTGAAGCTTTCTTT. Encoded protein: CASSLRTAGTEAFF.

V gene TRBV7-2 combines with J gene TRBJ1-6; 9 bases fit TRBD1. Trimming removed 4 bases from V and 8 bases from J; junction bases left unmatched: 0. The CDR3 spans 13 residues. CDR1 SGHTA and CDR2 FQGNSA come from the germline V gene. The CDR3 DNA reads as TGTGCCAGCAGCTGGACAGGGGATTCACCCCTCCACTTT. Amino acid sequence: CASSWTGDSPLHF.

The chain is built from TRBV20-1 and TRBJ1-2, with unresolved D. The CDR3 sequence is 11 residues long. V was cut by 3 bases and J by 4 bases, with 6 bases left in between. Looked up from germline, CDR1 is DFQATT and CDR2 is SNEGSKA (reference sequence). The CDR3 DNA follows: TGCAGTGCTAGTTCAGGCTATGGCTACACCTTC. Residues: CSASSGYGYTF.

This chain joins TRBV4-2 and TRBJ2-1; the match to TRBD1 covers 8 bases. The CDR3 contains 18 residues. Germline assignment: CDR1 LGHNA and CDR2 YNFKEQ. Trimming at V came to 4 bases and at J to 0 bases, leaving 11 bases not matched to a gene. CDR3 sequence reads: CASSRETGQESSYNEQFF. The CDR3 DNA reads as TGTGCCAGCAGCCGAGAAACGGGACAGGAGAGCTCCTACAATGAGCAGTTCTTC.

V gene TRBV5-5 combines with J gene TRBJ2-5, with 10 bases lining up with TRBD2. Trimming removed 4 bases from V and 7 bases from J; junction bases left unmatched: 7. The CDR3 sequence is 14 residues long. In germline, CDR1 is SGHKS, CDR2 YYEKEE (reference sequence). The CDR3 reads CASSPLAGAGTQYF. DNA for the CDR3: TGTGCCAGCAGCCCCCTAGCGGGGGCTGGGACCCAGTACTTC.

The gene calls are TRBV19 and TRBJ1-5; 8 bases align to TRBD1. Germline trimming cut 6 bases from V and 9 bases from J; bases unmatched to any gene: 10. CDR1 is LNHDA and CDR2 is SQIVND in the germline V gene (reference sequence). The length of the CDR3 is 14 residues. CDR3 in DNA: TGTGCCAGTAGCACGACAGGGGCTAGTGGGCCCCAGCATTTT. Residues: CASSTTGASGPQHF.

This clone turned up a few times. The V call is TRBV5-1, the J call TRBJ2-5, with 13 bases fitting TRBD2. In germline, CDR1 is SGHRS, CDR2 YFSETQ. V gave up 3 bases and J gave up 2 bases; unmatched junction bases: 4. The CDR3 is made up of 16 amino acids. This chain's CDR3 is CASSSPLAGGQETQYF. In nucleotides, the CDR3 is TGCGCCAGCAGCTCCCCACTAGCGGGGGGGCAAGAGACCCAGTACTTC.

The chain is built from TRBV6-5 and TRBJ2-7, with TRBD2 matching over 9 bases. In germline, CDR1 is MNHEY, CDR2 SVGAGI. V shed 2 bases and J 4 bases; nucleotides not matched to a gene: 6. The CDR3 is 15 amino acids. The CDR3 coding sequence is TGTGCCAGCAGTTACAGGTCTAGCGGGACATACGAGCAGTACTTC. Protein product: CASSYRSSGTYEQYF.

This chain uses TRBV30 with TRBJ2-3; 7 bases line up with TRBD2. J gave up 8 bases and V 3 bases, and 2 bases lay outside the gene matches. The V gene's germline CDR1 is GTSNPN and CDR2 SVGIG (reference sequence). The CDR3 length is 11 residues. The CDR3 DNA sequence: TGTGCCTGGAGCCGCGGGGGTACGCAGTATTTT. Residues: CAWSRGGTQYF.

The CDR3 sequence: CASSYSTPRFNSPLHF. In nucleotides, the CDR3 is TGTGCCAGCAGTTACTCGACCCCTAGATTTAATTCACCCCTCCACTTT. The chain joins TRBV6-5 to TRBJ1-6; D not resolved. Trimming cost V 0 bases and J 6 bases, with 12 bases left between them. This CDR3 has 16 amino acids. The V gene's germline CDR1 is MNHEY and CDR2 SVGAGI.